These 10 T cell receptor beta chains share one sample of origin, sequenced in a study of blood T cell repertoires in COVID-19. Method: immunoSEQ multiplex PCR; TCRdb's copy keeps in-frame clones and lacks some. The sample lists about 260,000 clones; approximately 87% were seen once. Source material: peripheral blood. The source of these receptors is a man between 60 and 75 years old who had recovered from COVID-19.

This clone appeared once. This chain connects TRBV3-1 (or the pseudogene TRBV3-2) to TRBJ2-2, with TRBD2 matching 12 bases. Germline lookup yields CDR1 LGHDT and CDR2 YNNKEL (reference sequence). This CDR3 comprises 16 residues. Losses at the gene ends were 7 bases for V and 4 bases for J; bases not matched to a gene: 7. DNA of the CDR3: TGTGCCAGCAACAAACTAGCGGGAGGCCCCACCGGGGAGCTGTTTTTT. Protein sequence: CASNKLAGGPTGELFF.

The V and J genes are TRBV3-1 (or the pseudogene TRBV3-2) and TRBJ1-1; weak D call: TRBD1 (6 bases). Germline CDR1 reads LGHDT; CDR2 reads YNNKEL (reference sequence). CDR3 length equals 16 residues. Between the trimmed V and J ends, which lost 4 bases and 9 bases, there was a span of 24 bases. Written as DNA, the CDR3 is TGTGCCAGCAGCCCGAGCGACAGGCCAAGAAGGATGAAAGCTTTCTTT. Translating it yields CASSPSDRPRRMKAFF.

This chain joins TRBV7-2 and TRBJ1-1; D not resolved. The CDR3 totals 13 residues. Germline V gene data show CDR1 as SGHTA and CDR2 as FQGNSA. With 5 bases removed from V and 4 bases from J, the gap between germline ends came to 11 bases. The CDR3 region has the DNA TGTGCCAGCAGCCGAGAAATTAGCACTGAAGCTTTCTTT. This codes for CASSREISTEAFF.

This clone was seen just once. The V gene is TRBV27, the J gene TRBJ2-7; TRBD1 aligns across 8 bases. CDR3 length: 15 residues. CDR1 is MNHEY, CDR2 SMNVEV, per germline (reference sequence). V dropped 6 bases and J dropped 2; count of bases not matched to a gene: 9. CDR3 sequence: CASRAAPDRAYEQYF. Written as DNA, the CDR3 is TGTGCCAGCAGGGCCGCTCCGGACAGGGCCTACGAGCAGTACTTC.

This clone was seen a single time. V gene TRBV11-1 combines with J gene TRBJ2-5; TRBD2 might be the D (5 bases). The CDR3 totals 14 residues. V lost 1 base and J 2 bases, leaving 8 bases between the germline ends. The germline CDR1 and CDR2 sequences are SGHAT and FQDESV (reference sequence). Here the CDR3 DNA reads TGTGCCAGCAGCTTAGGCGGGCAGCAAGAGACCCAGTACTTC. The encoded protein is CASSLGGQQETQYF.

The chain links TRBV6-5 to TRBJ1-4, with a possible D match to TRBD1 (5 bases). The CDR3 sequence is 16 residues long. Deletions cut 0 bases from V and 6 bases from J, with 14 bases between. Germline V lookup: CDR1 MNHEY, CDR2 SVGAGI. The CDR3 region is CASSYSWGGGDEKLFF. CDR3 bases: TGTGCCAGCAGTTACTCGTGGGGGGGAGGGGATGAAAAACTGTTTTTT.

The chain recombines TRBV11-3 with TRBJ2-6; D is undetermined. The germline gives CDR1 SGHNT, CDR2 YENEEA. V was cut by 5 bases and J by 1 base, with 9 bases left in between. There are 15 residues in the CDR3. The CDR3 DNA reads as TGTGCCAGCAGCGACAAGTCTTCTGGGGCCAACGTCCTGACTTTC. Amino acid sequence: CASSDKSSGANVLTF.

V is TRBV5-5 and J is TRBJ1-2, with a tentative D call TRBD1 (5 bases). The V and J ends lost 4 bases and 1 base respectively, with 14 bases between them. CDR3 size: 15 residues. Germline V CDR1 and CDR2: SGHKS, YYEKEE (reference sequence). CDR3 in DNA: TGTGCCAGCAGCCCGGCCCCGACAGATAACTATGGCTACACCTTC. This codes for CASSPAPTDNYGYTF.

This chain uses TRBV15 with TRBJ2-1; 8 positions agree with TRBD2. The CDR3 sequence is 16 residues long. Germline values: CDR1 LNHNV, CDR2 YYDKDF (reference sequence). V was pared by 4 bases and J by 4 bases, with 9 bases of the junction left unmatched. Written as DNA, the CDR3 is TGTGCCACCAGCACAACCGGGACTAGGGGGTACAATGAGCAGTTCTTC. It codes for CATSTTGTRGYNEQFF.

This clone has only one observation. The chain joins TRBV7-2 to TRBJ1-1; TRBD1 is a possible D gene (6 bases). Trimming removed 6 bases at V and 4 bases at J, with 12 bases between. This CDR3 contains 13 residues. The germline V gene has CDR1 SGHTA and CDR2 FQGNSA. The CDR3 region is CASSLDSRTEAFF. The CDR3, as DNA: TGTGCCAGCAGTCTGGACAGCCGCACTGAAGCTTTCTTT.